This is a list of T cell receptor beta chains from one sample in a study of response to subunit inactivated influenza vaccine. One entry per CDR3 protein results from TCRdb running MiXCR on the RT-PCR reads. The data contain 500,000 to 750,000 distinct CDR3 sequences, 12% to 15% of them singletons. The starting material was PBMCs from blood, obtained 11 to 12 days after vaccination. These TCRs come from a man in his forties or fifties who received an inactivated influenza vaccine. Both conserved end residues are part of each CDR3. A D gene is named only where the DNA matches it firmly. The size entry is marked missing in some rows and otherwise reads once, few, many or a size class.

-	TRBV29-1	TRBD2	15	TRBJ2-3	TGCAGCGTGGTATCCGGACTAGCGGGAGGAGATACGCAGTATTTT	CSVVSGLAGGDTQYF
-	TRBV5-1	-	14	TRBJ1-1	TGCGCCAGCAGCTTGACAGATCTTAACACTGAAGCTTTCTTT	CASSLTDLNTEAFF
-	TRBV3-1	-	13	TRBJ2-7	TGTGCCAGCAGCCAAGCGGGACCGGGTGAGCAGTACTTC	CASSQAGPGEQYF
few	TRBV11-2	-	18	TRBJ2-6	TGTGCCAGCAGCACCATACCGGGCCGCAGAGATGGGGCCAACGTCCTGACTTTC	CASSTIPGRRDGANVLTF
few	TRBV7-2	-	16	TRBJ1-2	TGTGCCAGCAGCCTACCTGGTCGGGTCGGGTCGGAGGGCTACACCTTC	CASSLPGRVGSEGYTF
-	TRBV5-1	-	14	TRBJ2-3	TGCGCCAGCAGCTCGGATCATAGCACAGATACGCAGTATTTT	CASSSDHSTDTQYF
few	TRBV6-1	-	15	TRBJ2-1	TGTGCCAGCAGTGCAAGACGGTACTCCTACAATGAGCAGTTCTTC	CASSARRYSYNEQFF
few	TRBV5-6	TRBD2	21	TRBJ2-4	TGTGCCAGCAGCTTGTTGCGGGGACTAGCGGGAGGGCCAAGAGCCAAAAACATTCAGTACTTC	CASSLLRGLAGGPRAKNIQYF
few	TRBV7-9	TRBD1	14	TRBJ2-7	TGTGCCAGCAGCTATGACAGGGGATCCTACGAGCAGTACTTC	CASSYDRGSYEQYF
-	TRBV20-1	-	14	TRBJ2-3	TGCAGTGCTAGAGCTCCAGCGGGCACAGATACGCAGTATTTT	CSARAPAGTDTQYF
-	TRBV20-1	-	15	TRBJ1-5	TGCAGTGCTACGGCAGGATCCAGGGTCAATCAGCCCCAGCATTTT	CSATAGSRVNQPQHF
many	TRBV12-3/TRBV12-4	-	13	TRBJ2-1	TGTGCCAGCAGTCCCCGAAATAGCAGAGAGCAGTTCTTC	CASSPRNSREQFF
few	TRBV4-2	TRBD2	21	TRBJ2-3	TGTGCCAGCAGCCTAAGGCGGCTAGCGGGGGGATATATGACTAGCACAGATACGCAGTATTTT	CASSLRRLAGGYMTSTDTQYF
many	TRBV25-1	TRBD1	13	TRBJ2-7	TGTGCCAGCCGGGGACAGGCCTCCTACGAGCAGTACTTC	CASRGQASYEQYF
-	TRBV4-3	-	17	TRBJ2-6	TGCGCCAGCAGCCAAGACCTAGGGGGGGCTGGGGCCAACGTCCTGACTTTC	CASSQDLGGAGANVLTF
-	TRBV20-1	TRBD1	14	TRBJ2-1	TGCAGTGCTAGAGGCGACAGGGTATGGGATGAGCAGTTCTTC	CSARGDRVWDEQFF
few	TRBV9	-	14	TRBJ2-2	TGTGCCAGCAGCGTAGACCCTAGCGTCCGGGAGCTGTTTTTT	CASSVDPSVRELFF
-	TRBV20-1	TRBD1	14	TRBJ2-7	TGCAGTGCTAGCTCCGTGACAGGGTCCTACGAGCAGTACTTC	CSASSVTGSYEQYF